Below are 11 T cell receptor beta chains sequenced from a single sample in a study of blood T cell repertoires in COVID-19. Repertoires were generated with immunoSEQ multiplex PCR, while TCRdb's copy carries only in-frame clones and drops some. The sample has about 170,000 clones; about 83% are singletons. The material sequenced was peripheral blood. All receptors come from a woman in her 70s who had recovered from COVID-19.

The genes are TRBV19 and TRBJ2-7; 7 bases fit TRBD1. Germline V lookup: CDR1 LNHDA, CDR2 SQIVND (reference sequence). V lost 4 bases and J lost 2; bases outside the gene matches: 11. This CDR3 is built from 16 residues. CDR3 region: CASSSWDSQGTYEQYF. The CDR3 nucleotides read TGTGCCAGTAGTAGTTGGGACAGTCAAGGGACCTACGAGCAGTACTTC.

CDR3 protein: CASSALAGAFTDTQYF. The DNA of the CDR3 is TGTGCCAGCAGCGCCCTAGCGGGGGCCTTCACAGATACGCAGTATTTT. The gene calls are TRBV5-5 and TRBJ2-3; TRBD2 aligns across 10 bases. CDR1 and CDR2 (germline): SGHKS, YYEKEE (reference sequence). After removal of 4 bases from V and 2 bases from J, the junction contained 7 bases not matched to a gene. This CDR3 is 16 amino acids long.

The CDR3 coding sequence is TGTGCCATCAGTGAGTCGGGCAGGCTCACTGAAGCTTTCTTT. This gives the protein CAISESGRLTEAFF. The chain has TRBV10-3 and TRBJ1-1; D call uncertain. V lost 0 bases to trimming and J lost 4 bases, with 9 bases between them. The CDR3 is 14 amino acids. The germline gives CDR1 ENHRY, CDR2 SYGVKD.

The rearrangement uses TRBV10-3 and TRBJ2-5; 12 bases fit TRBD2. The CDR3 length is 15 residues. Germline CDR1 and CDR2: ENHRY and SYGVKD. Losses at the gene ends were 0 bases for V and 5 bases for J; bases not matched to a gene: 1. The CDR3 loop is CAISESTSGGETQYF. CDR3 DNA: TGTGCCATCAGTGAGTCTACTAGCGGGGGGGAGACCCAGTACTTC.

The chain is built from TRBV12-3 or TRBV12-4 and TRBJ1-1; D remains ambiguous. V was trimmed by 7 bases and J by 1 base, leaving 10 bases between them. The CDR3 runs to 13 residues. This chain's CDR3 is CASTYTENTEAFF. CDR3 DNA sequence: TGTGCCAGCACCTATACCGAGAACACTGAAGCTTTCTTT.

On this clone: Other DNA sequences in this sample translate to the same CDR3. The chain joins TRBV5-4 to TRBJ1-2, with TRBD1 matching 7 bases. From germline, CDR1 is SGHNT and CDR2 YYREEE (reference sequence). V lost 4 bases to trimming and J lost 2 bases; unmatched junction nucleotides: 5. This CDR3 spans 14 amino acids. CDR3: CASSPRQGNYGYTF. The CDR3 region has the DNA TGTGCCAGCAGCCCGCGACAGGGCAACTATGGCTACACCTTC.

The chain has TRBV6-1 and TRBJ2-1, with D possibly matching TRBD1 (6 bases). Deletions cut 1 base from V and 10 bases from J, with 11 bases between. Germline V gene sequence: CDR1 MNHNS, CDR2 SASEGT. The CDR3 contains 13 residues. The CDR3 region is CASSEGGPREQFF. The CDR3 region has the DNA TGTGCCAGCAGTGAAGGGGGGCCGCGGGAGCAGTTCTTC.

This clone was observed a few times. The chain joins TRBV25-1 to TRBJ1-2; D ambiguous. The CDR3 contains 15 residues. Trimming removed 6 bases from V and 4 bases from J, with 18 bases in between. CDR1 is MGHDK and CDR2 is SYGVNS in the germline V gene. The CDR3 region is CASSPEFQAGYGYTF. CDR3 coding DNA: TGTGCCAGCAGCCCCGAATTCCAGGCCGGCTATGGCTACACCTTC.

The rearrangement links TRBV4-3 to TRBJ1-1; TRBD1 might be the D (5 bases). The V end lost 1 base, the J end lost 2 bases, and 8 bases lay between the germline ends. This CDR3 has 14 residues. The germline CDR1 and CDR2 sequences are LGHNA and YSLEER. This CDR3 is CASSQVTANTEAFF. Here the CDR3 DNA reads TGCGCCAGCAGCCAAGTGACAGCCAACACTGAAGCTTTCTTT.

The chain is built from TRBV21-1 and TRBJ2-3; the D call TRBD2 from the table was never checked on the DNA. TRBV21-1 is a recognized pseudogene. The CDR3 has 17 amino acids. CDR3 nucleotides: TGTGCCAGCAGCAAAAATGGCGGGGGAGGAGGCACAGATACGCAGTATTTT. Its protein product is CASSKNGGGGGTDTQYF.

This chain joins TRBV2 and TRBJ1-2; D is ambiguous. V was shortened by 3 bases and J by 3 bases, with 5 bases between the two germline ends. Germline assignment: CDR1 SNHLY and CDR2 FYNNEI. The CDR3 length is 12 residues. This chain's CDR3 is CASSEEHYGYTF. CDR3 nucleotide sequence: TGTGCCAGCAGTGAGGAGCACTATGGCTACACCTTC.